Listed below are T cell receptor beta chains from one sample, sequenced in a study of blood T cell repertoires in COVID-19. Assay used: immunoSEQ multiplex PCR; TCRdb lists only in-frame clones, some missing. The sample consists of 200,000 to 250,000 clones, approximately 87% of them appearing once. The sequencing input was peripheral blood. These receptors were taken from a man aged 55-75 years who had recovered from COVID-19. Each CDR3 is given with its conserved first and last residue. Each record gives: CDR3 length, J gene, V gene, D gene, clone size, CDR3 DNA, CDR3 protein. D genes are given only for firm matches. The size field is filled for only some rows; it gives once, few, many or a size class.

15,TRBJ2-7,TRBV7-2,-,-,TGTGCCAGCAGCTTAGGTGGGAGTCTAACCTACGAGCAGTACTTC,CASSLGGSLTYEQYF
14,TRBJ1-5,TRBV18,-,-,TGTGCCAGCGCCGGGGTGGATAGCAATCAGCCCCAGCATTTT,CASAGVDSNQPQHF
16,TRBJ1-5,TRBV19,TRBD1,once,TGTGCCAGTAGTAGCCTTGTACAGGGGTCTAATCAGCCCCAGCATTTT,CASSSLVQGSNQPQHF
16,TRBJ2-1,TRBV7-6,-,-,TGTGCCAGCAGCTTAACTATCCCATCAGCCTACAATGAGCAGTTCTTC,CASSLTIPSAYNEQFF
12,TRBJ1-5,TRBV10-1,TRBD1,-,TGCGCCAGCAGGACAGGGGATCAGCCCCAGCATTTT,CASRTGDQPQHF
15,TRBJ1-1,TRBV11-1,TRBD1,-,TGTGCCAGCAGCCGCGCCGGGACAGGGGGGACTGAAGCTTTCTTT,CASSRAGTGGTEAFF
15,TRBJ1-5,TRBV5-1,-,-,TGCGCCAGCAGCTTGGATGGGGCGCGGAATCAGCCCCAGCATTTT,CASSLDGARNQPQHF
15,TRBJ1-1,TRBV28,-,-,TGTGCCAGCAGTTTAGGGGGACTTCCCAGCACTGAAGCTTTCTTT,CASSLGGLPSTEAFF
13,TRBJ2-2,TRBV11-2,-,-,TGTGCCAGCAGCCCGAAGCGGGCCGGGGAGCTGTTTTTT,CASSPKRAGELFF
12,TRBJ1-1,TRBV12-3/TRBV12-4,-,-,TGTGCCAGCAGTTTAATGACCGGACTGGCTTTCTTT,CASSLMTGLAFF
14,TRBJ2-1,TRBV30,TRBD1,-,TGTGCCTGGGAAACCGGACAGGGGTACAATGAGCAGTTCTTC,CAWETGQGYNEQFF
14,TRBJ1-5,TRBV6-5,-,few,TGTGCCAGCAGTTATTCTTTCCAGGGCCAGCCCCAGCATTTT,CASSYSFQGQPQHF
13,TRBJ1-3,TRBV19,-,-,TGTGCCAGTAGTCGACCGGGTTTTGGCACCATATATTTT,CASSRPGFGTIYF
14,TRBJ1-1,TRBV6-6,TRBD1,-,TGTGCCAGCACTAAACCGACAGGGAGAACTGAAGCTTTCTTT,CASTKPTGRTEAFF
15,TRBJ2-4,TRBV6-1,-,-,TGTGCCAGCAGTCTCCCCCAGGGCGCCAAAAACATTCAGTACTTC,CASSLPQGAKNIQYF
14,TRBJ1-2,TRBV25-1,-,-,TGTGCCAGCAGTGAGACAGTTTCCAACTATGGCTACACCTTC,CASSETVSNYGYTF
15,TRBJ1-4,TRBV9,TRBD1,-,TGTGCCAGCAGCTTACGGGACAGTATGGGTGAAAAACTGTTTTTT,CASSLRDSMGEKLFF
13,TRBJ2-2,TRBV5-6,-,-,TGTGCCAGCAGGATAGCCCGCACCGGGGAGCTGTTTTTT,CASRIARTGELFF
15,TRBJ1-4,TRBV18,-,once,TGTGCCAGCTCACCCTCCAGGCAGGGGAAGAGTGAACTGTTTTTT,CASSPSRQGKSELFF
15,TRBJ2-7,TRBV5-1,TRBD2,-,TGCGCCAGCAGCTTGCCCGCGGGAGCGACTCGTGAGCAGTACTTC,CASSLPAGATREQYF
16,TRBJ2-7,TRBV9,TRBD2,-,TGTGCCAGCAGCCTCAAGGCTAGCGGGAGTTCCTACGAGCAGTACTTC,CASSLKASGSSYEQYF
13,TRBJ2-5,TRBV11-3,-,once,TGTGCCAGCAGCTTAGGGTGGAGGGAGACCCAGTACTTC,CASSLGWRETQYF
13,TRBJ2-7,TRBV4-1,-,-,TGCGCCAGCAGTCCGCAGGGGTTGTACGAGCAGTACTTC,CASSPQGLYEQYF
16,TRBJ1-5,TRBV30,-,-,TGTGCCTGGAGTGTACCACGGGGGGGCGGGAATCAGCCCCAGCATTTT,CAWSVPRGGGNQPQHF
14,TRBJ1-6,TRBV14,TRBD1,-,TGTGCCAGCGACAGGGGTTCCTATAATTCACCCCTCCACTTT,CASDRGSYNSPLHF
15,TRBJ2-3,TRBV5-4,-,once,TGTGCCAGCAGCTTGTACGGGGAAAGCACAGATACGCAGTATTTT,CASSLYGESTDTQYF
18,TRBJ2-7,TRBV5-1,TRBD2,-,TGCGCCAGCAGCTCGCCAGCCGGCGGTAGCGGGAGGCCTTGGGAGCAGTACTTC,CASSSPAGGSGRPWEQYF
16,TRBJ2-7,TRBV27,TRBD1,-,TGTGCCAGCAGTTTAACCGGTAGGGGGCAGGGAATAGAGCAGTACTTC,CASSLTGRGQGIEQYF
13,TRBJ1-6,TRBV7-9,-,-,TGTGCCTGCGCCTCCTCCTATAATTCACCCCTCCACTTT,CACASSYNSPLHF
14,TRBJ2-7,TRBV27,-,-,TGTGCCAGCAGTGTGGGACTTTTGGGCTACGAGCAGTACTTC,CASSVGLLGYEQYF
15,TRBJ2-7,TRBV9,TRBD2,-,TGTGCCAGCAGCGTCGGGGGGGAGATATCTTACGAGCAGTACTTC,CASSVGGEISYEQYF
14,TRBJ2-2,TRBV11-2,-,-,TGTGCCAGCAGCCCCCGGGCGAACACCGGGGAGCTGTTTTTT,CASSPRANTGELFF
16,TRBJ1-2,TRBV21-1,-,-,TGTGCCAGGGACCAAAGAGGGAAGGGATCTAACTATGGCTACACCTTC,CARDQRGKGSNYGYTF
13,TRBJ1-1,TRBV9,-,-,TGTGCCAGCAGCGCAGAACAACAGGGTGAAGCTTTCTTT,CASSAEQQGEAFF
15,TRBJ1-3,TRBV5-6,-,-,TGTGCCAGCAGCTTTAGGGGTATCTCTGGAAACACCATATATTTT,CASSFRGISGNTIYF
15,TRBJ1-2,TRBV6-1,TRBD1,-,TGTGCCAGCAGTGAGGACAGGGGGGGCGTCTATGGCTACACCTTC,CASSEDRGGVYGYTF
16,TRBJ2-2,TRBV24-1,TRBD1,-,TGTGCCACCAGTGACCCTCGACAGGGGAACACCGGGGAGCTGTTTTTT,CATSDPRQGNTGELFF
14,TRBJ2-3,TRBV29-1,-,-,-,CSVEDLVGSGSRYF
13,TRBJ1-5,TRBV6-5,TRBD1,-,TGTGTTGAGGGACAGGGAGGCAATCAGCCCCAGCATTTT,CVEGQGGNQPQHF
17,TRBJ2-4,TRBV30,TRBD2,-,TGTGCCTGGAGGGCCGGGACTAGCGGGAGGGGGGGAAACATTCAGTACTTC,CAWRAGTSGRGGNIQYF
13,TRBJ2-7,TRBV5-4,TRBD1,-,TGTGCCAGCAGCCCCGACAGGGGATACGAGCAGTACTTC,CASSPDRGYEQYF
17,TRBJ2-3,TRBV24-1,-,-,TGTGCCACCAGTGATCCTGGCCAGGGAGGCGGCACAGATACGCAGTATTTT,CATSDPGQGGGTDTQYF
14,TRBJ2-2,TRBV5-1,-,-,TGCGCCAGCAGCTTAACAAACGCCGCCGGGGAGCTGTTTTTT,CASSLTNAAGELFF
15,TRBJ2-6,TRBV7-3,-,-,TGTGCCAGCAGCTTAAGCGGAACTGGGGCCAACGTCCTGACTTTC,CASSLSGTGANVLTF